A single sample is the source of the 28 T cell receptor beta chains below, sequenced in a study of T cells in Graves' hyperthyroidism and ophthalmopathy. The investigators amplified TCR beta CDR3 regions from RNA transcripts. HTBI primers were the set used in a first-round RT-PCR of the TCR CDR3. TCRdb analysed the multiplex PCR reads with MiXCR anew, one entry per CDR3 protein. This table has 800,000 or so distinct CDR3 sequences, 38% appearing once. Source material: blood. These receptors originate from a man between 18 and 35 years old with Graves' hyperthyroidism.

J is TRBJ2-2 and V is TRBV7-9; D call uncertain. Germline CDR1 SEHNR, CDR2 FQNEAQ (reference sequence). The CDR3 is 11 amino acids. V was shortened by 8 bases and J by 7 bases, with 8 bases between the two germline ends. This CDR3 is CASQQLGELFF. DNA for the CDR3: TGTGCCAGCCAGCAGCTCGGGGAGCTGTTTTTT.

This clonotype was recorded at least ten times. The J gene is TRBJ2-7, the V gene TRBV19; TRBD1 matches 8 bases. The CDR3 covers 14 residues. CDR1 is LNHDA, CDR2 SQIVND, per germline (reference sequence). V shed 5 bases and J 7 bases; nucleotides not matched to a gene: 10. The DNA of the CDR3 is TGTGCCAGTAGTGCCCCGGACAGGGCGATGGAGCAGTACTTC. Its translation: CASSAPDRAMEQYF.

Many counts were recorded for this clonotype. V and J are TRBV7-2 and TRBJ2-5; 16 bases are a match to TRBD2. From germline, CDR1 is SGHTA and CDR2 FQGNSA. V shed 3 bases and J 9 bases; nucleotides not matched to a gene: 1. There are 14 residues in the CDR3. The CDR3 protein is CASSLGTSGGAQYF. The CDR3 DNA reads TGTGCCAGCAGCTTGGGGACTAGCGGGGGGGCCCAGTACTTC.

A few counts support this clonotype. The CDR3: CASSPADGSSGANVLTF. Written as DNA, the CDR3 is TGTGCCAGCAGCCCCGCGGACGGAAGCTCTGGGGCCAACGTCCTGACTTTC. The chain combines TRBV7-2 with TRBJ2-6; D uncertain. Germline V gives CDR1 SGHTA, CDR2 FQGNSA. The CDR3 runs 17 residues. V lost 5 bases, J lost 0 bases, and 14 bases lay in between.

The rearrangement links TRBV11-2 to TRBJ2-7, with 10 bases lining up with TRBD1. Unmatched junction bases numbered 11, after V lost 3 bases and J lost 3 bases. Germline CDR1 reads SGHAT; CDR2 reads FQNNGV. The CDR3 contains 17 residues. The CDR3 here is CASSFGTGDGHYYEQYF. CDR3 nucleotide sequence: TGTGCCAGCAGCTTCGGGACAGGGGATGGGCACTACTACGAGCAGTACTTC.

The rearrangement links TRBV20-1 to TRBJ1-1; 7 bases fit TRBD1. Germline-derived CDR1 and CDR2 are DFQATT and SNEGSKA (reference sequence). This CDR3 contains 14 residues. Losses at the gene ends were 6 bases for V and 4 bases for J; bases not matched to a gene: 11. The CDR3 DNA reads TGCAGTGCCAGGCAGGGGGGGGCGATCACTGAAGCTTTCTTT. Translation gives CSARQGGAITEAFF.

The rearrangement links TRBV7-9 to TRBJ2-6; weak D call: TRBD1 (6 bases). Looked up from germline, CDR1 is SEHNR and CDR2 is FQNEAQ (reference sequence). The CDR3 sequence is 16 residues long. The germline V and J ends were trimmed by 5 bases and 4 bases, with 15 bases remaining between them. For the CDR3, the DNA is TGTGCCAGCAGCCAAGTAACAGGGAAGGGGGCCAACGTCCTGACTTTC. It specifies CASSQVTGKGANVLTF.

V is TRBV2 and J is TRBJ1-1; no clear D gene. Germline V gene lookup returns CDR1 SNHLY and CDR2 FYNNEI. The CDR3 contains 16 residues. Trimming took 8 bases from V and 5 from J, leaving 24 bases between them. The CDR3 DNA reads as TGTGCCAGCCTTCGGAGCCGCGAGGGTGGGTTGACTGAAGCTTTCTTT. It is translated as CASLRSREGGLTEAFF.

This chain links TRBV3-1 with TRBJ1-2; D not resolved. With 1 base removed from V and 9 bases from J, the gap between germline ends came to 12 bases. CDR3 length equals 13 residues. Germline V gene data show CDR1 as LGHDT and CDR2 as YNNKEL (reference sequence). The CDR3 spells CASSQAMERSYTF. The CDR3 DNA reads TGTGCCAGCAGCCAAGCGATGGAGAGGAGCTACACCTTC.

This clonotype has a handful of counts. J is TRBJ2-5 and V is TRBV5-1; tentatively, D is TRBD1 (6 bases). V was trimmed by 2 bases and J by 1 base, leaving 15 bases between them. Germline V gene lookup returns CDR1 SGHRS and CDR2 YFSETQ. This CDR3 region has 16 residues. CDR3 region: CASSFSGERGQETQYF. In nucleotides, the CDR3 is TGCGCCAGCAGCTTCTCAGGGGAGAGGGGCCAAGAGACCCAGTACTTC.

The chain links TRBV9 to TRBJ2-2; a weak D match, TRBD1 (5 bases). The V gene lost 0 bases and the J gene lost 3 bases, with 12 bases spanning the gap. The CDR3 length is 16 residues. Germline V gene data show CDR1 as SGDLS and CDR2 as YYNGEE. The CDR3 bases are TGTGCCAGCAGCGTAGAGGGTCAGGGATACACCGGGGAGCTGTTTTTT. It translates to CASSVEGQGYTGELFF.

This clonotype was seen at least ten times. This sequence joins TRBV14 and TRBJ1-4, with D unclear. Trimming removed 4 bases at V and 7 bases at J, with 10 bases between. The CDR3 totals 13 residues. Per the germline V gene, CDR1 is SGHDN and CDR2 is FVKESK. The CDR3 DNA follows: TGTGCCAGCAGCCGAGGATTGGGTGAAAAACTGTTTTTT. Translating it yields CASSRGLGEKLFF.

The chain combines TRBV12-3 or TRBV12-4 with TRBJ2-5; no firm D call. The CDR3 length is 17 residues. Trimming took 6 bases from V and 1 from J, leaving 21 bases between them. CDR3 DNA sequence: TGTGCCAGCAGCTCAAATCGACACCCTCGGGCCCAAGAGACCCAGTACTTC. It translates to CASSSNRHPRAQETQYF.

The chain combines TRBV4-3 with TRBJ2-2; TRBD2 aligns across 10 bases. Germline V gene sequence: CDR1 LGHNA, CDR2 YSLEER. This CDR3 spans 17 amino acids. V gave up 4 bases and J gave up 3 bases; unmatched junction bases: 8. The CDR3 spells CASSRGAGGLHTGELFF. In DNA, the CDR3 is TGCGCCAGCAGCCGGGGAGCGGGAGGGTTGCACACCGGGGAGCTGTTTTTT.

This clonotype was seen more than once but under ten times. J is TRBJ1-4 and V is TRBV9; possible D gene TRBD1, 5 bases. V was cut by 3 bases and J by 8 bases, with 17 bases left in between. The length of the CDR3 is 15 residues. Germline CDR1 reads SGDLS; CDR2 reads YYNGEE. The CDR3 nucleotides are TGTGCCAGCAGCGAGGGGCAGGTCCGCGGCGAAAAACTGTTTTTT. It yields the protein CASSEGQVRGEKLFF.

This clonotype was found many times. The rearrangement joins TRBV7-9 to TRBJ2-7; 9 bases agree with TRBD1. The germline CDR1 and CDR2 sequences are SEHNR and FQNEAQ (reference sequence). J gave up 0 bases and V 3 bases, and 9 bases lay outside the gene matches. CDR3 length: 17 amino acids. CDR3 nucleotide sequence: TGTGCCAGCAGCTTGCCCGGGACAGGGAATAGCTCCTACGAGCAGTACTTC. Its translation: CASSLPGTGNSSYEQYF.

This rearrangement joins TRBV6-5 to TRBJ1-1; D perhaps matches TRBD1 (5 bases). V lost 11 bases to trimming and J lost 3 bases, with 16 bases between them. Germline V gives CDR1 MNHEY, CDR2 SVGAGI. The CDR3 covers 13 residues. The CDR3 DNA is TGTGCCTGCTGGGGACCGATTCACACTGAAGCTTTCTTT. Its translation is CACWGPIHTEAFF.

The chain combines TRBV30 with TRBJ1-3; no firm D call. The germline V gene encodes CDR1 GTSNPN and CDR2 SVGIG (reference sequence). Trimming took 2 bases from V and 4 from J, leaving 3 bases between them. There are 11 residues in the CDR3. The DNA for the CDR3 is TGTGCCTGGAGTAGCGGAAACACCATATATTTT. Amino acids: CAWSSGNTIYF. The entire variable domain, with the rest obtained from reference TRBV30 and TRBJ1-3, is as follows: SQTIHQWPATLVQPVGSPLSLECTVEGTSNPNLYWYRQAAGRGLQLLFYSVGIGQISSEVPQNLSASRPQDRQFILSSKKLLLSDSGFYLCAWSSGNTIYFGEGSWLTVV.

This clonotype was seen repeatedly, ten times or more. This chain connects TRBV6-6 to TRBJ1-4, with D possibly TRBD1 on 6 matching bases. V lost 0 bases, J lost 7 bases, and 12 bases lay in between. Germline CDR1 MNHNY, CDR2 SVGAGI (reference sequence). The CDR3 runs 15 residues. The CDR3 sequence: CASSYSQGVGEKLFF. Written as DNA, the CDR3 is TGTGCCAGCAGTTACTCACAGGGCGTGGGTGAAAAACTGTTTTTT.

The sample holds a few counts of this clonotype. This chain's CDR3 is CASSQGRGRTEAFF. As DNA, the CDR3 is TGTGCCAGCAGCCAGGGGAGGGGGCGGACTGAAGCTTTCTTT. The V gene is TRBV6-5, the J gene TRBJ1-1, with TRBD1 identical over 7 bases. The J segment lost 5 bases and the V segment lost 6 bases, leaving 9 bases of the junction unmatched. CDR1 is MNHEY, CDR2 SVGAGI, per germline. The CDR3 contains 14 residues.

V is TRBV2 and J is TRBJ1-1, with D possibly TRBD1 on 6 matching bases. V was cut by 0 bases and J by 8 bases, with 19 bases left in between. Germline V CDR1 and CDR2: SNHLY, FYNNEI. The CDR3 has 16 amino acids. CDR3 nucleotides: TGTGCCAGCAGTGAAGCCTCAGGACAGTTGTTCACCGAAGCTTTCTTT. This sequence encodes CASSEASGQLFTEAFF. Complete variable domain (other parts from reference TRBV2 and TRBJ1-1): EPEVTQTPSHQVTQMGQEVILRCVPISNHLYFYWYRQILGQKVEFLVSFYNNEISEKSEIFDDQFSVERPDGSNFTLKIRSTKLEDSAMYFCASSEASGQLFTEAFFGQGTRLTVV.

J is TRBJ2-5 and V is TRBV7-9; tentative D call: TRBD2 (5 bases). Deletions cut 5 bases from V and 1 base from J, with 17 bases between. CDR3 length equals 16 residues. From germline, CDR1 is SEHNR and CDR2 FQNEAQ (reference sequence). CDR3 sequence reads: CASSPLRGVLQETQYF. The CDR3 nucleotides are TGTGCCAGCAGCCCCCTCCGGGGAGTGCTCCAAGAGACCCAGTACTTC.

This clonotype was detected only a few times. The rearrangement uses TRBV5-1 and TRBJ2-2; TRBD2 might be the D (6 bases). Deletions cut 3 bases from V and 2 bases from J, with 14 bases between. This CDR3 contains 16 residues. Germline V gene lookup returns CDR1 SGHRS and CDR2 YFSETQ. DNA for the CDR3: TGCGCCAGCAGCTCTCCGGACTACCCCAACACCGGGGAGCTGTTTTTT. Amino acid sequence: CASSSPDYPNTGELFF.

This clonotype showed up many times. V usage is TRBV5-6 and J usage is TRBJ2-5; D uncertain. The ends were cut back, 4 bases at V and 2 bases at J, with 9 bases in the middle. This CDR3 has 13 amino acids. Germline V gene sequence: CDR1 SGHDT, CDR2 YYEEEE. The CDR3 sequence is CASSPTEQETQYF. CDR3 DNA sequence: TGTGCCAGCAGCCCGACGGAGCAAGAGACCCAGTACTTC.

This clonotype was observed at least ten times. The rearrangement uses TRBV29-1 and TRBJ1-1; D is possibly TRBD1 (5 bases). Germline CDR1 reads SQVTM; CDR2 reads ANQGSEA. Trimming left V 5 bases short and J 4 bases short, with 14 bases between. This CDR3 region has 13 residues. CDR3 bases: TGCAGCGTTATGCTGAGGGGTTCCACTGAAGCTTTCTTT. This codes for CSVMLRGSTEAFF.

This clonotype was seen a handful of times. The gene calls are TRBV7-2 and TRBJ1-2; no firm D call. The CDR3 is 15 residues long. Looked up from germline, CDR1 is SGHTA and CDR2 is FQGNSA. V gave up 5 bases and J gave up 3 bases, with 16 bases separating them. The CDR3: CASSHGKGGYYGYTF. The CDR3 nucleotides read TGTGCCAGCAGCCACGGCAAGGGTGGCTACTATGGCTACACCTTC.

This CDR3 reads CASCPAGSDEQYF. The CDR3 DNA is TGTGCCAGCTGCCCAGCCGGTTCAGACGAGCAGTACTTC. The rearrangement links TRBV7-9 to TRBJ2-7; the D is unclear. Trimming took off 8 bases at V and 5 bases at J, with 16 bases between the two ends. CDR1 SEHNR and CDR2 FQNEAQ come from the germline V gene (reference sequence). The CDR3 is 13 amino acids.

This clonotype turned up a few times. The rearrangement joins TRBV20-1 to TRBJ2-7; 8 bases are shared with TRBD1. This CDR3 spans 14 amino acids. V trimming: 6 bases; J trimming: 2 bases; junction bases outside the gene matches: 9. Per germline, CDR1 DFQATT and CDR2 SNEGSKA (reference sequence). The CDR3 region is CSAYRQGLTYEQYF. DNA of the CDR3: TGCAGTGCATATAGACAGGGGCTCACCTACGAGCAGTACTTC.